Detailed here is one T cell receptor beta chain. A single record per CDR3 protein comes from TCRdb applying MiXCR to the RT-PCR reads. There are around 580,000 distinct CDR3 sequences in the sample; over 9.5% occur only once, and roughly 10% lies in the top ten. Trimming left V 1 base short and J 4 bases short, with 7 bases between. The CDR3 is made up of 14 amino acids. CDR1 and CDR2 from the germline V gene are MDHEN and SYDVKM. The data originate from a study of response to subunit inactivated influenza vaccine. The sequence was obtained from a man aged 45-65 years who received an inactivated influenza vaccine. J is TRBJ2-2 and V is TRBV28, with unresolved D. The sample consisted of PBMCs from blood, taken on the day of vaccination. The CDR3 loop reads CASSLLWSTGELFF. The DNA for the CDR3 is TGTGCCAGCAGTTTATTGTGGTCCACCGGGGAGCTGTTTTTT.